The sequence of this T cell receptor (beta chain) was determined in a study of blood T cell repertoires in COVID-19. V shed 0 bases and J 3 bases; nucleotides not matched to a gene: 9. The CDR3 totals 17 residues. The germline CDR1 and CDR2 sequences are SGDLS and YYNGEE. TCRdb's copy holds only in-frame clones and misses some; the assay was immunoSEQ multiplex PCR. The repertoire consists of nearly 80,000 clones, with over 80% occurring once and the leading ten covering just under 6%. The source of this sequence is a man aged 55-75 years with active or convalescent COVID-19. Sequencing used peripheral blood. The V call is TRBV9, the J call TRBJ2-5, with TRBD2 matching over 9 bases. CDR3 amino acids: CASSVAGNRLAEETQYF. DNA of the CDR3: TGTGCCAGCAGCGTAGCCGGTAATAGACTAGCGGAAGAGACCCAGTACTTC.